This T cell receptor beta chain was obtained from a study of control samples from healthy donors and cancer patients. Only in-frame clones appear in the TCRdb table, and some are missing; sequencing was by immunoSEQ multiplex PCR. The table has approximately 100,000 clones, around 82% seen once. The TCR sequence derives from a man aged 55-75 years in good health. Sequencing used blood.

CDR3 sequence reads: CASSLARHLNTEAFF. CDR3 in DNA: TGCGCCAGCAGCTTGGCTCGGCACCTGAACACTGAAGCTTTCTTT. The chain employs TRBV5-1 and TRBJ1-1, with D unresolved. Germline V CDR1 and CDR2: SGHRS, YFSETQ. CDR3 length equals 15 residues. V lost 0 bases and J lost 0, with 9 bases in between.